Listed here are 20 T cell receptor beta chains from one sample, sequenced in a study of cytomegalovirus exposure and HLA in healthy donors. Sequencing used immunoSEQ multiplex PCR; TCRdb keeps in-frame clones, though not all of them. The sample carries about 78,000 clones, 90% to 96% recorded once. The sample comprised PBMCs. All receptors come from a man aged 18 to 30 in good health and CMV-seropositive.

About this clone: The junction and the germline gene differ at one end; a read error may be behind it. The chain links TRBV7-7 to TRBJ1-1; D is unclear. The V gene's germline CDR1 is SSHAT and CDR2 FNYEAQ (reference sequence). There are 13 residues in the CDR3. The chain's CDR3 is CASSSTENTEAFF. The CDR3 coding sequence is TGTGCTAGCAGCTCTACAGAGAACACTGAAGCTTTCTTT. Looking up the rest from reference TRBV7-7 and TRBJ1-1 gives the full variable domain: GAGVSQSPRYKVTKRGQDVTLRCDPISSHATLYWYQQALGQGPEFLTYFNYEAQPDKSGLPSDRFSAERPEGSISTLTIQRTEQRDSAMYRCASSSTENTEAFFGQGTRLTVV.

V is TRBV4-1 and J is TRBJ2-4; 7 bases map to TRBD1. The germline gives CDR1 MGHRA, CDR2 YSYEKL. J gave up 10 bases and V 4 bases, and 4 bases lay outside the gene matches. This CDR3 has 12 residues. The CDR3 sequence: CASSRQGKIQYF. As DNA, the CDR3 is TGCGCCAGCAGCCGACAGGGCAAGATTCAGTACTTC.

The chain joins TRBV11-2 to TRBJ2-1; 8 nucleotides line up with TRBD2. Trimming took 1 base from V and 9 from J; bases not matched to a gene: 5. Germline lookup yields CDR1 SGHAT and CDR2 FQNNGV. This CDR3 is built from 14 residues. The CDR3 DNA sequence: TGTGCCAGCAGCTTAGTCAGCGGGAGCGGTGAGCAGTTCTTC. Translated, it gives CASSLVSGSGEQFF.

In DNA form, the CDR3 reads TGTGCCAGCAGTTTAAGCCACGGGGAGACCCAGTACTTC. It specifies CASSLSHGETQYF. The rearrangement joins TRBV28 to TRBJ2-5; D unresolved. This CDR3 spans 13 amino acids. Germline assignment: CDR1 MDHEN and CDR2 SYDVKM. V shed 2 bases and J shed 5 bases, with 9 bases lying between them. Drawing the rest from reference TRBV28 and TRBJ2-5, the complete variable domain is DVKVTQSSRYLVKRTGEKVFLECVQDMDHENMFWYRQDPGLGLRLIYFSYDVKMKEKGDIPEGYSVSREKKERFSLILESASTNQTSMYLCASSLSHGETQYFGPGTRLLVL.

The genes are TRBV28 and TRBJ1-4; 10 positions match TRBD1. Germline assignment: CDR1 MDHEN and CDR2 SYDVKM. Trimming at V came to 4 bases and at J to 8 bases, leaving 7 bases not matched to a gene. The CDR3 loop spans 15 amino acids. The CDR3 here is CASSSSGTGEEKLFF. Written as DNA, the CDR3 is TGTGCCAGCAGTTCGTCCGGGACAGGGGAGGAAAAACTGTTTTTT.

This chain links TRBV5-4 with TRBJ2-5; the D gene is possibly TRBD1 (6 bases). CDR1 SGHNT and CDR2 YYREEE come from the germline V gene (reference sequence). The CDR3 has 13 amino acids. Between the trimmed V and J ends, which lost 4 bases and 2 bases, there was a span of 9 bases. CDR3 nucleotides: TGTGCCAGCAGCCTACAGGGACAAGAGACCCAGTACTTC. Translated: CASSLQGQETQYF.

This clone came up once. V is TRBV6-1 and J is TRBJ1-1; the D gene is possibly TRBD1 (5 bases). The germline V gene encodes CDR1 MNHNS and CDR2 SASEGT. V shed 6 bases and J shed 0 bases, with 11 bases lying between them. The length of the CDR3 is 14 residues. CDR3 sequence reads: CASRVDIMNTEAFF. In DNA, the CDR3 is TGTGCCAGCAGGGTGGACATCATGAACACTGAAGCTTTCTTT.

The chain joins TRBV5-5 to TRBJ1-2; 8 bases are shared with TRBD1. The length of the CDR3 is 15 residues. Per the germline V gene, CDR1 is SGHKS and CDR2 is YYEKEE (reference sequence). The V and J ends lost 4 bases and 0 bases, in that order; junction bases with no gene match: 5. The DNA of the CDR3 is TGTGCCAGCAGCCGTAACAGGGGGGCTAACTATGGCTACACCTTC. Translation: CASSRNRGANYGYTF. Drawing the rest from reference TRBV5-5 and TRBJ1-2, the complete variable domain is DAGVTQSPTHLIKTRGQQVTLRCSPISGHKSVSWYQQVLGQGPQFIFQYYEKEERGRGNFPDRFSARQFPNYSSELNVNALLLGDSALYLCASSRNRGANYGYTFGSGTRLTVV.

The rearrangement joins TRBV5-1 to TRBJ1-2; possibly TRBD1 for D (6 bases). Germline V gene sequence: CDR1 SGHRS, CDR2 YFSETQ. The CDR3 has 14 amino acids. V dropped 4 bases and J dropped 7 bases, with 17 bases sitting between them. CDR3 sequence reads: CASSPGGGPSGYTF. CDR3 DNA: TGCGCCAGCAGCCCTGGGGGGGGCCCCTCTGGCTACACCTTC.

The chain has TRBV6-4 and TRBJ2-7, with TRBD2 identical over 9 bases. Germline V CDR1 and CDR2: MRHNA, SNTAGT. The V gene end was trimmed by 3 bases and the J gene end by 2 bases; junction bases not matched to a gene: 2. CDR3 size: 14 residues. The CDR3 is CASSEREGPYEQYF. The CDR3, as DNA: TGTGCCAGCAGTGAGCGGGAGGGCCCCTACGAGCAGTACTTC.

This clone has a single count. The V call is TRBV30, the J call TRBJ1-1, with 7 bases aligning to TRBD1. The trim removed 3 bases at V and 6 bases at J, leaving 7 bases unmatched. Germline lookup yields CDR1 GTSNPN and CDR2 SVGIG (reference sequence). The CDR3 runs to 13 residues. CDR3 sequence reads: CAWSGTVIPEAFF. In DNA form, the CDR3 reads TGTGCCTGGAGCGGGACAGTCATACCTGAAGCTTTCTTT.

CDR3 nucleotide sequence: TGTGCCAGCAGCTTGGCAGGGTTCAGCAGCAATCAGCCCCAGCATTTT. Translating it yields CASSLAGFSSNQPQHF. The chain combines TRBV5-6 with TRBJ1-5; D is possibly TRBD1 (5 bases). The CDR3 sequence is 16 residues long. V lost 0 bases and J lost 1, with 11 bases in between. Germline loops: CDR1 SGHDT, CDR2 YYEEEE.

V usage is TRBV5-1 and J usage is TRBJ1-5; 12 positions agree with TRBD1. CDR3 size: 16 residues. Trimming took 1 base from V and 6 from J; bases not matched to a gene: 5. Germline lookup yields CDR1 SGHRS and CDR2 YFSETQ. The CDR3 is CASSLHRDRGRQPQHF. CDR3 bases: TGCGCCAGCAGCTTGCACCGGGACAGGGGGCGTCAGCCCCAGCATTTT.

CDR3 in DNA: TGTGCCAGCAGTTTATCGTCAGGGCCATCGTCCCAGCATTTT. It encodes CASSLSSGPSSQHF. The gene calls are TRBV27 and TRBJ1-5; tentative D call: TRBD1 (5 bases). The germline V gene encodes CDR1 MNHEY and CDR2 SMNVEV (reference sequence). The CDR3 is made up of 14 amino acids. Trimming took off 0 bases at V and 11 bases at J, with 14 bases between the two ends.

This rearrangement joins TRBV15 to TRBJ1-1, with no clear D. CDR1 and CDR2 (germline): LNHNV, YYDKDF (reference sequence). This CDR3 comprises 15 residues. V was cut by 0 bases and J by 6 bases, with 14 bases left in between. This chain's CDR3 is CATSRDQTDLPEAFF. CDR3 DNA: TGTGCCACCAGCAGAGATCAGACGGACTTGCCTGAAGCTTTCTTT.

The rearrangement uses TRBV5-1 and TRBJ2-7; D remains ambiguous. The length of the CDR3 is 14 residues. CDR1 and CDR2 from the germline V gene are SGHRS and YFSETQ. Trimming shortened V by 0 bases and J by 0 bases, and 7 bases separated the two germline ends. DNA for the CDR3: TGCGCCAGCAGCTTGGGACTCGACTCCTACGAGCAGTACTTC. It codes for CASSLGLDSYEQYF.

This clone occurred once. CDR3 in amino acids: CASSPVGGGTNFYEQYF. Written as DNA, the CDR3 is TGTGCCAGCAGCCCCGTTGGGGGGGGCACCAATTTCTACGAGCAGTACTTC. The chain employs TRBV11-2 and TRBJ2-7, with a weak D call TRBD2 (7 bases). Trimming took off 5 bases at V and 3 bases at J, with 23 bases between the two ends. This CDR3 contains 17 residues. CDR1 SGHAT and CDR2 FQNNGV come from the germline V gene. Together with reference TRBV11-2 and TRBJ2-7, the CDR3 gives the full variable domain: EAGVAQSPRYKIIEKRQSVAFWCNPISGHATLYWYQQILGQGPKLLIQFQNNGVVDDSQLPKDRFSAERLKGVDSTLKIQPAKLEDSAVYLCASSPVGGGTNFYEQYFGPGTRLTVT.

This chain joins TRBV19 and TRBJ2-5, with a possible D match to TRBD2 (5 bases). CDR1 is LNHDA, CDR2 SQIVND, per germline (reference sequence). The CDR3 runs 16 residues. V lost 2 bases to trimming and J lost 5 bases, with 18 bases between them. For the CDR3, the DNA is TGTGCCAGTAGTATATCTCGCGGGTTTTTGGGGGAGACCCAGTACTTC. As protein: CASSISRGFLGETQYF.

This rearrangement joins TRBV18 to TRBJ2-7; the D gene is possibly TRBD1 (7 bases). The ends were cut back, 5 bases at V and 2 bases at J, with 16 bases in the middle. The CDR3 loop spans 15 amino acids. Germline assignment: CDR1 KGHSH and CDR2 LQKENI. The CDR3 here is CASSIRQGGTYEQYF. In DNA form, the CDR3 reads TGTGCCAGCTCAATCCGACAGGGAGGCACCTACGAGCAGTACTTC.

The chain uses TRBV11-2 and TRBJ2-3; 7 bases agree with TRBD2. Germline V lookup: CDR1 SGHAT, CDR2 FQNNGV. J was trimmed by 4 bases and V by 1 base; bases with no gene match: 5. The CDR3 is made up of 15 amino acids. The CDR3 reads CASSLAAGAADTQYF. The CDR3 coding sequence is TGTGCCAGCAGCTTAGCCGCGGGAGCGGCAGATACGCAGTATTTT.